Listed below are T cell receptor beta chains from one sample, sequenced in a study of post-analysis software for immune sequencing data. One entry per CDR3 protein, called by TCRdb with MiXCR from the PCR reads. The repertoire holds approximately 730,000 distinct CDR3 sequences, with roughly 27% as singletons. What was sequenced was blood. These receptors all stem from a girl aged 5-17 years with multiple sclerosis. The CDR3 runs from the conserved cysteine through the conserved F or W. D genes are given only for firm matches. A clone size is listed for some rows: how often the clone was seen (once, few, many), or a class if it is expanded.

D gene,J gene,clone size,V gene,CDR3 protein,CDR3 DNA
NA,TRBJ2-5,many,TRBV20-1,CSARVSSLLTQYF,TGCAGTGCTAGAGTTTCGTCCTTGCTGACCCAGTACTTC
NA,TRBJ2-5,NA,TRBV15,CATSRPLGEETQYF,TGTGCCACCAGCAGACCTCTAGGGGAAGAGACCCAGTACTTC
NA,TRBJ2-3,NA,TRBV20-1,CSAKQLTDTQYF,TGCAGTGCCAAACAGCTTACAGATACGCAGTATTTT
NA,TRBJ2-1,NA,TRBV7-2,CASCYPTYNEQFF,TGTGCCAGCTGCTACCCCACTTACAATGAGCAGTTCTTC
TRBD2,TRBJ2-7,NA,TRBV27,CASSSPRGSGSSYEQYF,TGTGCCAGCAGTTCCCCAAGGGGTAGCGGGAGCTCCTACGAGCAGTACTTC
NA,TRBJ2-1,NA,TRBV4-3,CASSQAASANYNEQFF,TGCGCCAGTAGCCAAGCCGCTAGTGCAAATTACAATGAGCAGTTCTTC
TRBD2,TRBJ2-1,NA,TRBV11-2,CASSRYLLVPLTSGRTLQETQFF,TGTGCCAGCAGTCGCTACCTCTTGGTCCCCCTGACTAGCGGGAGGACCCTCCAAGAGACCCAGTTCTTC
TRBD2,TRBJ2-5,NA,TRBV5-1,CASSFPLGLADTRQETQYF,TGCGCCAGCAGCTTCCCGTTGGGACTAGCGGATACCCGACAAGAGACCCAGTACTTC
NA,TRBJ1-1,few,TRBV9,CASSVGPAQNTEAFF,TGTGCCAGCAGCGTAGGTCCAGCGCAGAACACTGAAGCTTTCTTT
TRBD1,TRBJ1-2,few,TRBV7-2,CASSEDRAPNYGYTF,TGTGCCAGCAGCGAAGACAGGGCCCCTAACTATGGCTACACCTTC
NA,TRBJ1-2,NA,TRBV20-1,CSARDWSGYGYTF,TGCAGTGCTAGAGATTGGTCGGGATATGGCTACACCTTC
NA,TRBJ1-2,few,TRBV29-1,CSVLLLNYGYTF,TGCAGCGTCCTACTGCTTAACTATGGCTACACCTTC
NA,TRBJ1-5,few,TRBV19,CASSSAGIMSQPQHF,TGTGCCAGTAGTTCAGCAGGGATAATGAGTCAGCCCCAGCATTTT
NA,TRBJ1-1,NA,TRBV29-1,CSVTTVGEAFF,TGCAGCGTCACAACAGTGGGTGAAGCTTTCTTT
TRBD1,TRBJ2-4,NA,TRBV27,CASSFGTGNIQYF,TGTGCCAGCAGTTTCGGGACAGGAAACATTCAGTACTTC
NA,TRBJ2-7,few,TRBV27,CASSLSMGSYEQYF,TGTGCCAGCAGTTTATCGATGGGCAGCTACGAGCAGTACTTC
TRBD1,TRBJ2-1,few,TRBV12-5,CASGSGQGYNEQFF,TGTGCTAGTGGATCGGGACAGGGTTACAATGAGCAGTTCTTC
NA,TRBJ2-5,few,TRBV20-1,CSARDHRGSGYQETQYF,TGCAGTGCTAGAGACCACCGGGGAAGCGGATACCAAGAGACCCAGTACTTC
NA,TRBJ2-3,NA,TRBV7-2,CASSFRAGAYTDTQYF,TGTGCCAGCAGCTTTCGTGCGGGGGCATACACAGATACGCAGTATTTT
NA,TRBJ2-5,NA,TRBV6-1,CASSEGGGWGAETQYF,TGTGCCAGCAGTGAAGGTGGGGGCTGGGGGGCGGAGACCCAGTACTTC
NA,TRBJ2-1,NA,TRBV5-5,CASSLIGQYNEQFF,TGTGCCAGCAGCTTGATTGGACAGTACAATGAGCAGTTCTTC
NA,TRBJ1-5,many,TRBV5-1,CASSSGEIGDQPQHF,TGCGCCAGCAGCTCGGGGGAGATAGGAGATCAGCCCCAGCATTTT